The 27 T cell receptor beta chains below come from one sample, sequenced in a study of blood T cell repertoires in COVID-19. The assay was immunoSEQ multiplex PCR, and TCRdb's table has in-frame clones only and misses some. The sample records 200,000 to 250,000 clones, approximately 85% being singletons. The source material was peripheral blood. The receptors originated from a man aged 50-60 years with acute or convalescent COVID-19.

V gene TRBV2 combines with J gene TRBJ2-1, with 11 bases matching TRBD2. The junction had 7 bases not matched to a gene; V was cut back by 5 bases and J by 7 bases. The CDR3 spans 15 residues. Germline V lookup: CDR1 SNHLY, CDR2 FYNNEI. The CDR3 protein is CASSQTSGSANEQFF. CDR3 DNA sequence: TGTGCCAGCAGTCAAACTAGCGGGAGTGCAAATGAGCAGTTCTTC.

V and J are TRBV5-1 and TRBJ2-1, with TRBD1 matching over 11 bases. The length of the CDR3 is 17 residues. V was pared by 6 bases and J by 0 bases, with 8 bases of the junction left unmatched. Germline CDR1 is SGHRS and CDR2 is YFSETQ. CDR3 DNA: TGCGCCAGCACTCTGGCTGGGACAGGGGGCTCCTACAATGAGCAGTTCTTC. It translates to CASTLAGTGGSYNEQFF.

The chain links TRBV19 to TRBJ2-7; 11 bases line up with TRBD1. CDR1 is LNHDA, CDR2 SQIVND, per germline (reference sequence). The CDR3 extends over 15 amino acids. The V segment lost 7 bases and the J segment 4 bases; nucleotides outside the gene matches: 9. The CDR3 nucleotides are TGTGCCAGTAAACGGGACAGGGGGACCGGGTACGAGCAGTACTTC. This translates into CASKRDRGTGYEQYF.

V gene TRBV13 combines with J gene TRBJ2-1; 7 bases line up with TRBD2. This CDR3 is built from 17 residues. The J segment lost 4 bases and the V segment lost 5 bases, leaving 14 bases of the junction unmatched. From germline, CDR1 is PRHDT and CDR2 FYEKMQ (reference sequence). The CDR3 loop is CASSPPLGGRRYNEQFF. The CDR3 DNA follows: TGTGCCAGCAGCCCACCCCTGGGCGGGAGACGGTACAATGAGCAGTTCTTC. The full variable domain, rest sourced from reference TRBV13 and TRBJ2-1, is AAGVIQSPRHLIKEKRETATLKCYPIPRHDTVYWYQQGPGQDPQFLISFYEKMQSDKGSIPDRFSAQQFSDYHSELNMSSLELGDSALYFCASSPPLGGRRYNEQFFGPGTRLTVL.

CDR3 sequence: CASAPWGGQGTIYF. The CDR3 DNA reads TGTGCCAGCGCCCCATGGGGGGGTCAGGGCACCATATATTTT. J is TRBJ1-3 and V is TRBV27; perhaps TRBD1 as D (5 bases). Germline-derived CDR1 and CDR2 are MNHEY and SMNVEV (reference sequence). The CDR3 has 14 amino acids. V dropped 8 bases and J dropped 9 bases, with 20 bases sitting between them.

The table lists this clone with a few counts. Other DNA variants within this sample encode the same CDR3. The chain couples TRBV6-5 to TRBJ2-7; 9 bases match TRBD2. The junction had 3 bases not matched to a gene; V was cut back by 7 bases and J by 2 bases. Germline CDR1 and CDR2: MNHEY and SVGAGI. The CDR3 loop spans 13 amino acids. The CDR3 loop is CASTSGGTYEQYF. CDR3 DNA sequence: TGTGCCAGCACAAGCGGGGGGACCTACGAGCAGTACTTC.

The gene calls are TRBV19 and TRBJ1-3; 10 bases fit TRBD1. CDR3 length equals 18 residues. V shed 4 bases and J 0 bases; nucleotides not matched to a gene: 9. Germline V gene data show CDR1 as LNHDA and CDR2 as SQIVND (reference sequence). The CDR3 sequence is CASSRYGTGEPSGNTIYF. The CDR3 region has the DNA TGTGCCAGTAGTAGATATGGGACAGGGGAACCCTCTGGAAACACCATATATTTT.

The V call is TRBV19, the J call TRBJ2-3, with a weak D call TRBD1 (6 bases). The V and J ends lost 4 bases and 5 bases respectively, with 13 bases between them. The CDR3 is 14 residues long. From germline, CDR1 is LNHDA and CDR2 SQIVND (reference sequence). DNA of the CDR3: TGTGCCAGTAGTAACAGGGCCGGGAAAGATACGCAGTATTTT. It is translated as CASSNRAGKDTQYF.

The chain links TRBV6-2 or TRBV6-3 to TRBJ1-1, with D perhaps matching TRBD1 (6 bases). Germline V lookup: CDR1 MNHEY, CDR2 SVGEGT. V gave up 3 bases and J gave up 1 base, with 18 bases separating them. CDR3 length: 17 residues. CDR3 coding DNA: TGTGCCAGCAGTTATATATTCGTCGGGGGGCGGAACACTGAAGCTTTCTTT. This translates into CASSYIFVGGRNTEAFF.

The chain has TRBV27 and TRBJ2-1, with 13 bases aligning to TRBD2. The CDR3 is 19 residues long. V was clipped by 5 bases and J by 1 base; unmatched bases: 11. The germline V gene has CDR1 MNHEY and CDR2 SMNVEV (reference sequence). The CDR3 protein is CASSPQRTSGRNSYNEQFF. The CDR3 coding sequence is TGTGCCAGCAGTCCCCAGAGGACTAGCGGGAGAAATTCCTACAATGAGCAGTTCTTC.

DNA for the CDR3: TGTGCCAGCAGCCCCCGGGAGGGGGGGAATGGCTACACCTTC. Its protein product is CASSPREGGNGYTF. V gene TRBV3-1 (or the pseudogene TRBV3-2) combines with J gene TRBJ1-2, with D perhaps TRBD1 (6 bases). This CDR3 is 14 amino acids long. V lost 4 bases and J 6 bases, leaving 15 bases between the germline ends. CDR1 is LGHDT and CDR2 is YNNKEL in the germline V gene (reference sequence).

The chain joins TRBV10-3 to TRBJ2-2; 7 nucleotides line up with TRBD1. Per the germline V gene, CDR1 is ENHRY and CDR2 is SYGVKD. V dropped 6 bases and J dropped 5; count of bases not matched to a gene: 9. This CDR3 spans 15 amino acids. CDR3 sequence: CAIRDTGAGTGELFF. DNA for the CDR3: TGTGCCATCAGAGACACAGGGGCCGGGACCGGGGAGCTGTTTTTT.

This clone was recorded once. The V call is TRBV6-5, the J call TRBJ2-7, with D perhaps matching TRBD1 (6 bases). Germline CDR1 reads MNHEY; CDR2 reads SVGAGI. The length of the CDR3 is 16 residues. With 4 bases removed from V and 0 bases from J, the gap between germline ends came to 16 bases. CDR3 sequence: CASSSPRTASSYEQYF. CDR3 nucleotides: TGTGCCAGCAGTTCTCCACGGACAGCGAGCTCCTACGAGCAGTACTTC.

The chain links TRBV18 to TRBJ1-4, with unresolved D. The CDR3 totals 12 residues. Germline V gives CDR1 KGHSH, CDR2 LQKENI. Trimming took off 2 bases at V and 8 bases at J, with 6 bases between the two ends. The CDR3 here is CASSPGGEKLFF. The CDR3 DNA reads as TGTGCCAGCTCACCAGGAGGGGAAAAACTGTTTTTT.

V and J are TRBV4-1 and TRBJ1-2; possible D gene TRBD1, 6 bases. V lost 4 bases and J lost 6, with 18 bases in between. Germline CDR1 and CDR2: MGHRA and YSYEKL. This CDR3 is built from 15 residues. CDR3 region: CASSPSSGAPNGYTF. The CDR3 DNA is TGCGCCAGCAGCCCATCTTCAGGGGCCCCTAATGGCTACACCTTC.

The chain links TRBV6-1 to TRBJ2-7, with 9 bases fitting TRBD1. In germline, CDR1 is MNHNS, CDR2 SASEGT. V lost 2 bases and J lost 2; bases outside the gene matches: 7. CDR3 length equals 16 residues. CDR3 DNA: TGTGCCAGCAGTGAACAACCGGGACAGGGACCCTACGAGCAGTACTTC. It specifies CASSEQPGQGPYEQYF.

The J gene is TRBJ2-7, the V gene TRBV5-4; TRBD2 agrees at 8 bases. With 5 bases clipped from V and 4 bases from J, the junction kept 8 bases outside the gene matches. The CDR3 runs to 14 residues. Germline lookup yields CDR1 SGHNT and CDR2 YYREEE (reference sequence). Here the CDR3 reads CASSPSGSVYEQYF. The DNA for the CDR3 is TGTGCCAGCAGTCCCAGCGGGAGTGTATACGAGCAGTACTTC.

This sequence joins TRBV25-1 and TRBJ2-5, with 8 bases lining up with TRBD1. Germline trimming cut 3 bases from V and 4 bases from J; bases unmatched to any gene: 7. The CDR3 loop spans 15 amino acids. Germline loops: CDR1 MGHDK, CDR2 SYGVNS. Here the CDR3 reads CASSDSRTGLETQYF. CDR3 nucleotides: TGTGCCAGCAGTGACTCCCGGACAGGGTTAGAGACCCAGTACTTC. Filled out from reference TRBV25-1 and TRBJ2-5, the complete variable domain reads EADIYQTPRYLVIGTGKKITLECSQTMGHDKMYWYQQDPGMELHLIHYSYGVNSTEKGDLSSESTVSRIRTEHFPLTLESARPSHTSQYLCASSDSRTGLETQYFGPGTRLLVL.

The chain joins TRBV19 to TRBJ2-5; 11 bases align to TRBD2. The junction had 4 bases not matched to a gene; V was cut back by 3 bases and J by 1 base. The CDR3 sequence is 16 residues long. Per the germline V gene, CDR1 is LNHDA and CDR2 is SQIVND (reference sequence). The CDR3 region has the DNA TGTGCCAGTAGTATCACTAGCGGGGGTATCCAAGAGACCCAGTACTTC. Protein: CASSITSGGIQETQYF.

This clone was recorded once. The CDR3 here is CASSTQVDTTAGNTIYF. In DNA form, the CDR3 reads TGTGCCAGCAGCACCCAGGTGGACACCACGGCTGGAAACACCATATATTTT. The rearrangement links TRBV9 to TRBJ1-3; D is possibly TRBD1 (5 bases). Germline CDR1 is SGDLS and CDR2 is YYNGEE. V lost 4 bases, J lost 2 bases, and 19 bases lay in between. The CDR3 spans 17 residues.

The chain carries TRBV21-1 and TRBJ1-5; TRBD1 is taken as the D call from the table, unchecked against the DNA. TRBV21-1 counts as a pseudogene. CDR3 length: 18 residues. For the CDR3, the DNA is TGTGCCAGCAGCAAAGTAACGTCAGGCCGGGACAGGAATCAGCCCCAGCATTTT. It translates to CASSKVTSGRDRNQPQHF.

The chain is built from TRBV12-3 or TRBV12-4 and TRBJ2-4, with D possibly being TRBD2 (6 bases). This CDR3 region has 13 residues. With 6 bases removed from V and 7 bases from J, the gap between germline ends came to 13 bases. Here the CDR3 DNA reads TGTGCCAGCAGGGGGGGATCGGCGAACATTCAGTACTTC. Encoded protein: CASRGGSANIQYF.

J is TRBJ1-1 and V is TRBV6-5, with D possibly being TRBD1 (6 bases). Per germline, CDR1 MNHEY and CDR2 SVGAGI. V lost 7 bases and J lost 4, with 10 bases in between. The length of the CDR3 is 12 residues. The CDR3 region is CASTQGATEAFF. The CDR3 nucleotides read TGTGCCAGCACACAGGGTGCCACTGAAGCTTTCTTT.

The chain recombines TRBV28 with TRBJ2-7; a weak D match, TRBD2 (5 bases). Germline CDR1 MDHEN, CDR2 SYDVKM. This CDR3 has 13 amino acids. V was pared by 6 bases and J by 0 bases, with 9 bases between. The CDR3 protein is CASRIGSSYEQYF. As DNA, the CDR3 is TGTGCCAGCAGGATAGGGAGCTCCTACGAGCAGTACTTC.

The rearrangement uses TRBV25-1 and TRBJ1-1; 8 bases map to TRBD1. CDR1 is MGHDK, CDR2 SYGVNS, per germline. This CDR3 is 15 amino acids long. V was clipped by 5 bases and J by 2 bases; unmatched bases: 7. Here the CDR3 DNA reads TGTGCCAGCAGTCGGACGACAGGGGCCAACACTGAAGCTTTCTTT. This gives the protein CASSRTTGANTEAFF.

The sample holds a few counts of this clone. V and J are TRBV28 and TRBJ1-5; 10 nucleotides agree with TRBD1. The CDR3 is 16 amino acids. V lost 4 bases to trimming and J lost 7 bases; unmatched junction nucleotides: 10. Germline lookup yields CDR1 MDHEN and CDR2 SYDVKM. The CDR3 nucleotides read TGTGCCAGCAGTTATCCGGGACAGGGGTTTGGCCAGCCCCAGCATTTT. Encoded protein: CASSYPGQGFGQPQHF.

The chain is built from TRBV7-8 and TRBJ1-5; D is perhaps TRBD1 (6 bases). In germline, CDR1 is SGHVS, CDR2 FQNEAQ. The CDR3 is made up of 14 amino acids. The ends were cut back, 5 bases at V and 4 bases at J, with 12 bases in the middle. The CDR3 region has the DNA TGTGCCAGCAGCCCGGGACAATTTAATCAGCCCCAGCATTTT. Its translation is CASSPGQFNQPQHF. The whole variable domain, filled in from reference TRBV7-8 and TRBJ1-5, reads GAGVSQSPRYKVAKRGQDVALRCDPISGHVSLFWYQQALGQGPEFLTYFQNEAQLDKSGLPSDRFFAERPEGSVSTLKIQRTQQEDSAVYLCASSPGQFNQPQHFGDGTRLSIL.